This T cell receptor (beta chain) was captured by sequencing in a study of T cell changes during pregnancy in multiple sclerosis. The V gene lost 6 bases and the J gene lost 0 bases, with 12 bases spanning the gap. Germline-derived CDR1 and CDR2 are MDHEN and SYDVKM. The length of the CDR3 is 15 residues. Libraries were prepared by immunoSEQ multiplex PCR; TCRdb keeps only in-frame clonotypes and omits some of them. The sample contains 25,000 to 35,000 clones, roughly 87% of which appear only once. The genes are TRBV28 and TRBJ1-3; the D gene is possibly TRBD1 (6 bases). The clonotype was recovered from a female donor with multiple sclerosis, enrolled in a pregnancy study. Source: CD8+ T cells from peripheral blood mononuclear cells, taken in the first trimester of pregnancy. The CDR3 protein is CASSLRGYSGNTIYF. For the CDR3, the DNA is TGTGCCAGCAGCCTCAGGGGATACTCTGGAAACACCATATATTTT.